These T cell receptor beta chains were read from a single sample in a study of early T cells in non-severe SARS-CoV-2 infection. TCRdb reprocessed the 5' RACE reads via MiXCR and lists one record per CDR3 protein. The table records some 120,000 distinct CDR3 sequences, about 15% of them present only once. Sequencing was done on a sample of whole blood. Receptor source: an adult who was a healthcare worker with PCR-confirmed SARS-CoV-2 infection or an uninfected control (not recorded which). CDR3s include the opening cysteine and the closing phenylalanine or tryptophan. Fields, in order: V gene, CDR3 length, J gene, CDR3 protein.

V gene: TRBV27; CDR3 length: 13; J gene: TRBJ2-1; CDR3 protein: CASSFRRDNEQFF
V gene: TRBV12-3/TRBV12-4; CDR3 length: 12; J gene: TRBJ2-7; CDR3 protein: CASSPDWNEQYF
V gene: TRBV2; CDR3 length: 12; J gene: TRBJ1-2; CDR3 protein: CASHREGNGYTF
V gene: TRBV11-2; CDR3 length: 13; J gene: TRBJ1-2; CDR3 protein: CASSITGYYGYTF
V gene: TRBV7-9; CDR3 length: 12; J gene: TRBJ1-3; CDR3 protein: CASSLPGNTIYF
V gene: TRBV6-5; CDR3 length: 15; J gene: TRBJ2-5; CDR3 protein: CASSRLAGGPETQYF
V gene: TRBV24-1; CDR3 length: 14; J gene: TRBJ2-3; CDR3 protein: CAVGPAGSTDTQYF
V gene: TRBV3-1; CDR3 length: 13; J gene: TRBJ2-1; CDR3 protein: CASSRDDRGEQFF
V gene: TRBV5-1; CDR3 length: 14; J gene: TRBJ2-3; CDR3 protein: CASSLGARPDTQYF
V gene: TRBV24-1; CDR3 length: 15; J gene: TRBJ2-3; CDR3 protein: CATSVGQGATDTQYF
V gene: TRBV3-1; CDR3 length: 16; J gene: TRBJ1-5; CDR3 protein: CASSTGTGGAGQPQHF
V gene: TRBV20-1; CDR3 length: 13; J gene: TRBJ1-2; CDR3 protein: CSAMGQGAAGYTF
V gene: TRBV6-6; CDR3 length: 12; J gene: TRBJ2-7; CDR3 protein: CASSSQGGEQYF
V gene: TRBV18; CDR3 length: 14; J gene: TRBJ2-4; CDR3 protein: CASSPTVVENIQYF
V gene: TRBV30; CDR3 length: 14; J gene: TRBJ1-2; CDR3 protein: CAWSGYRERSGYTF
V gene: TRBV7-9; CDR3 length: 16; J gene: TRBJ2-6; CDR3 protein: CASSYPKGSGANVLTF
V gene: TRBV2; CDR3 length: 15; J gene: TRBJ2-7; CDR3 protein: CADTDYPGQGNEQYF
V gene: TRBV6-6; CDR3 length: 16; J gene: TRBJ2-7; CDR3 protein: CASSYSPDRMDYEQYF
V gene: TRBV12-3/TRBV12-4; CDR3 length: 13; J gene: TRBJ1-1; CDR3 protein: CASSSQLNTEAFF
V gene: TRBV20-1; CDR3 length: 11; J gene: TRBJ2-7; CDR3 protein: CSAGGTYEQYF
V gene: TRBV11-2; CDR3 length: 11; J gene: TRBJ2-2; CDR3 protein: CASSLSTELFF
V gene: TRBV7-2; CDR3 length: 15; J gene: TRBJ1-1; CDR3 protein: CASSLRDIDTTEAFF
V gene: TRBV12-3/TRBV12-4; CDR3 length: 11; J gene: TRBJ2-2; CDR3 protein: CASSIFGELFF
V gene: TRBV9; CDR3 length: 15; J gene: TRBJ2-7; CDR3 protein: CASSADQGVSYEQYF
V gene: TRBV5-1; CDR3 length: 17; J gene: TRBJ2-5; CDR3 protein: CASSTLGSGGKQETQYF
V gene: TRBV18; CDR3 length: 13; J gene: TRBJ1-5; CDR3 protein: CASSPGGRQPQHF
V gene: TRBV20-1; CDR3 length: 14; J gene: TRBJ2-3; CDR3 protein: CSAREGSRTDTQYF
V gene: TRBV21-1; CDR3 length: 19; J gene: TRBJ2-6; CDR3 protein: CASSKHVWRREAGANVLTF
V gene: TRBV9; CDR3 length: 13; J gene: TRBJ2-1; CDR3 protein: CASSVTGKGEQFF
V gene: TRBV5-1; CDR3 length: 14; J gene: TRBJ1-3; CDR3 protein: CASSLAGRGNTIYF
V gene: TRBV6-6; CDR3 length: 14; J gene: TRBJ2-7; CDR3 protein: CASSFPGHPYEQYF
V gene: TRBV12-5; CDR3 length: 13; J gene: TRBJ1-2; CDR3 protein: CASGLSGYYGYTF
V gene: TRBV30; CDR3 length: 17; J gene: TRBJ1-1; CDR3 protein: CACDLGQGFRVNTEAFF
V gene: TRBV10-3; CDR3 length: 12; J gene: TRBJ2-1; CDR3 protein: CAISESRDEQFF
V gene: TRBV27; CDR3 length: 14; J gene: TRBJ2-1; CDR3 protein: CASSRRTGYNEQFF
V gene: TRBV7-3; CDR3 length: 15; J gene: TRBJ1-1; CDR3 protein: CASSSKGRGDTEAFF
V gene: TRBV20-1; CDR3 length: 18; J gene: TRBJ2-7; CDR3 protein: CSASFLGTRRSQSYEQYF